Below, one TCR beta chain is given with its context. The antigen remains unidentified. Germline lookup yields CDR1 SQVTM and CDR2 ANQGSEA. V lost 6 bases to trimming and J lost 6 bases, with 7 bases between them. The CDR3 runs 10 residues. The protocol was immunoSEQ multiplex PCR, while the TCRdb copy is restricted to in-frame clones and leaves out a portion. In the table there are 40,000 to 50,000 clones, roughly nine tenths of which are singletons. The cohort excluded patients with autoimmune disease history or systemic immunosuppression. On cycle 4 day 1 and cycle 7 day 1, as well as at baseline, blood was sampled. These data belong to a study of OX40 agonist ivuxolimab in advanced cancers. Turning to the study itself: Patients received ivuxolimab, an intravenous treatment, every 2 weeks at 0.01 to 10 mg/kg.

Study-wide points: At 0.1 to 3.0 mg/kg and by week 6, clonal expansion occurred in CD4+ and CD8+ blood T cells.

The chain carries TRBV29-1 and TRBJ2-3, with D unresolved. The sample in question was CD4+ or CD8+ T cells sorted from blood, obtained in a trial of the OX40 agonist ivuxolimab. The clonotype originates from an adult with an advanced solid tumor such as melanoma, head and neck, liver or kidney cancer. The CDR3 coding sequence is TGCAGCGTACGGTGGGATACGCAGTATTTT. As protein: CSVRWDTQYF.